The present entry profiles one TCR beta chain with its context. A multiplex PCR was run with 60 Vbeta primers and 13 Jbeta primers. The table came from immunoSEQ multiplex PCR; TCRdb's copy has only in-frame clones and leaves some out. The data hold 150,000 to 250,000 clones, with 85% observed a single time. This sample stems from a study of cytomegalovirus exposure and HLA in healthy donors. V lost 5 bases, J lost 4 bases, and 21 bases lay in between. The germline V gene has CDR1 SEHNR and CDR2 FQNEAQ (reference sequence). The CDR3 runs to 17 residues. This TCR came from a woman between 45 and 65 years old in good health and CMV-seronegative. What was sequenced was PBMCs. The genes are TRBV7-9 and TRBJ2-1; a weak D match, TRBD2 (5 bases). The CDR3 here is CASSPPFRTAIYNEQFF. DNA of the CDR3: TGTGCCAGCAGCCCCCCCTTTAGGACTGCTATTTACAATGAGCAGTTCTTC.